Below, 24 T cell receptor beta chains from the same sample are listed, as sequenced in a study of T cells in localized non-small cell lung cancer. Sequencing used immunoSEQ multiplex PCR; TCRdb keeps in-frame clones, though not all of them. This table holds around 79,000 clones, less than 85% found once. The specimen was PBMCs, collected before any cancer treatment. The receptor set was obtained from a man aged 40 to 75 with stage II squamous cell lung carcinoma.

The count of this clone is one. This chain uses TRBV6-5 with TRBJ1-1, with D possibly matching TRBD1 (5 bases). This CDR3 is built from 14 residues. Germline V lookup: CDR1 MNHEY, CDR2 SVGAGI. The V and J ends lost 6 bases and 8 bases respectively, with 19 bases between them. CDR3 coding DNA: TGTGCCAGCAGGCGGGACGGTACCTGGTTAGAAGCTTTCTTT. Protein: CASRRDGTWLEAFF.

The rearrangement links TRBV5-6 to TRBJ2-5, with D perhaps given as TRBD1 or TRBD2 (5 bases each). This CDR3 has 13 residues. Looked up from germline, CDR1 is SGHDT and CDR2 is YYEEEE. Between the trimmed V and J ends, which lost 3 bases and 1 base, there was a span of 7 bases. CDR3 bases: TGTGCCAGCAGCTCCGGGGCCCAAGAGACCCAGTACTTC. It yields the protein CASSSGAQETQYF.

This clone was seen only once. The chain joins TRBV18 to TRBJ2-5, with D hard to call. Germline V lookup: CDR1 KGHSH, CDR2 LQKENI. V shed 2 bases and J shed 3 bases, with 7 bases lying between them. This CDR3 has 13 residues. As DNA, the CDR3 is TGTGCCAGCTCACCAGGGATAAAAGAGACCCAGTACTTC. This gives the protein CASSPGIKETQYF.

J is TRBJ1-2 and V is TRBV6-5; D is perhaps TRBD1 (5 bases). The V end was cut by 0 bases, the J end by 2 bases, with 10 bases between. Germline CDR1 is MNHEY and CDR2 is SVGAGI. The CDR3 runs 15 residues. This CDR3 is CASSYSGGRNYGYTF. The CDR3 region has the DNA TGTGCCAGCAGTTACTCCGGGGGGAGGAACTATGGCTACACCTTC.

This sequence joins TRBV19 and TRBJ1-5, with D uncertain. Germline V gene data show CDR1 as LNHDA and CDR2 as SQIVND (reference sequence). Trimming cost V 6 bases and J 0 bases, with 9 bases left between them. CDR3 length equals 14 residues. In DNA form, the CDR3 reads TGTGCCAGTAGCCCCACAGTTAGCAATCAGCCCCAGCATTTT. It codes for CASSPTVSNQPQHF.

Note on this clone: The same CDR3 arises from other DNA sequences in this sample as well. This rearrangement joins TRBV28 to TRBJ2-3, with 8 bases matching TRBD2. Germline V gene lookup returns CDR1 MDHEN and CDR2 SYDVKM. This CDR3 has 14 residues. V was clipped by 2 bases and J by 6 bases; unmatched bases: 4. CDR3 loop: CASSLLAGGDTQYF. CDR3 sequence (DNA): TGTGCCAGCAGTTTACTAGCGGGTGGTGATACGCAGTATTTT.

Of note for this clone: This CDR3 is also generated by other DNA sequences in the sample. V and J are TRBV6-5 and TRBJ2-2; no clear D gene. The CDR3 loop spans 13 amino acids. Trimming removed 7 bases at V and 2 bases at J, with 8 bases between. Germline loops: CDR1 MNHEY, CDR2 SVGAGI. The CDR3 region has the DNA TGTGCCAGCAAAAAGGGTAACACCGGGGAGCTGTTTTTT. This codes for CASKKGNTGELFF.

A few counts support this clone. The chain links TRBV19 to TRBJ1-1; TRBD1 aligns across 7 bases. Trimming removed 5 bases from V and 3 bases from J; junction bases left unmatched: 9. This CDR3 has 15 amino acids. The germline CDR1 and CDR2 sequences are LNHDA and SQIVND (reference sequence). The CDR3, as DNA: TGTGCCAGTAGTCCCACCCGGGACAGATACACTGAAGCTTTCTTT. It translates to CASSPTRDRYTEAFF.

The rearrangement uses TRBV4-1 and TRBJ1-2, with 7 bases identical to TRBD1. The CDR3 loop spans 16 amino acids. The V gene end was trimmed by 4 bases and the J gene end by 4 bases; junction bases not matched to a gene: 12. CDR1 is MGHRA and CDR2 is YSYEKL in the germline V gene. CDR3 bases: TGCGCCAGCAGCCCATCACCCGGCCAGGGGGGCTATGGCTACACCTTC. Protein product: CASSPSPGQGGYGYTF.

The chain recombines TRBV7-2 with TRBJ2-7; 10 bases fit TRBD2. V lost 1 base and J lost 2; bases outside the gene matches: 8. This CDR3 has 17 amino acids. Germline lookup yields CDR1 SGHTA and CDR2 FQGNSA. CDR3 loop: CASSLGLAGAPPYEQYF. The CDR3 DNA is TGTGCCAGCAGCTTAGGTCTAGCGGGAGCTCCCCCCTACGAGCAGTACTTC. Full variable domain (rest looked up from reference TRBV7-2 and TRBJ2-7): GAGVSQSPSNKVTEKGKDVELRCDPISGHTALYWYRQSLGQGLEFLIYFQGNSAPDKSGLPSDRFSAERTGGSVSTLTIQRTQQEDSAVYLCASSLGLAGAPPYEQYFGPGTRLTVT.

The rearrangement joins TRBV27 to TRBJ2-7; TRBD2 agrees at 12 bases. The CDR3 consists of 14 residues. The V segment lost 8 bases and the J segment 5 bases; nucleotides outside the gene matches: 7. The germline gives CDR1 MNHEY, CDR2 SMNVEV (reference sequence). The DNA of the CDR3 is TGTGCCAGCCGTACTAGCGGGAGGAAGGACGAGCAGTACTTC. Its protein product is CASRTSGRKDEQYF.

The V gene is TRBV5-6, the J gene TRBJ2-7; D is ambiguous. Trimming removed 0 bases from V and 2 bases from J, with 12 bases in between. The CDR3 contains 15 residues. CDR1 is SGHDT and CDR2 is YYEEEE in the germline V gene. The CDR3 DNA follows: TGTGCCAGCAGCTTGGATCGTCTAACCCCCTACGAGCAGTACTTC. It specifies CASSLDRLTPYEQYF. The full variable domain, in which reference TRBV5-6 and TRBJ2-7 provide the parts outside the CDR3, is DAGVTQSPTHLIKTRGQQVTLRCSPKSGHDTVSWYQQALGQGPQFIFQYYEEEERQRGNFPDRFSGHQFPNYSSELNVNALLLGDSALYLCASSLDRLTPYEQYFGPGTRLTVT.

The rearrangement joins TRBV29-1 to TRBJ1-2; TRBD1 is a possible D gene (5 bases). Per the germline V gene, CDR1 is SQVTM and CDR2 is ANQGSEA. CDR3 length equals 12 residues. V lost 4 bases to trimming and J lost 6 bases, with 12 bases between them. The CDR3 nucleotides read TGCAGCGTTGTAGGAGGGGAAGATGGCTACACCTTC. This encodes CSVVGGEDGYTF.

V is TRBV28 and J is TRBJ1-5, with D uncertain. The V end lost 7 bases, the J end lost 2 bases, and 15 bases lay between the germline ends. The germline gives CDR1 MDHEN, CDR2 SYDVKM. The CDR3 loop spans 15 amino acids. The CDR3 protein is CASKEGRNRNQPQHF. The CDR3, as DNA: TGTGCCAGCAAAGAGGGCCGGAATCGCAATCAGCCCCAGCATTTT.

This clone has just one count. V usage is TRBV7-3 and J usage is TRBJ2-2, with D unclear. CDR1 and CDR2 (germline): SGHTA, FQGTGA. V gave up 2 bases and J gave up 5 bases, with 9 bases separating them. The CDR3 sequence is 14 residues long. The CDR3 DNA reads as TGTGCCAGCAGCTTAGGCAGTCGTACCGGGGAGCTGTTTTTT. It yields the protein CASSLGSRTGELFF.

This clone showed up just a few times. The V gene is TRBV28, the J gene TRBJ2-2; D perhaps matches TRBD2 (6 bases). The CDR3 loop spans 16 amino acids. V was cut by 4 bases and J by 5 bases, with 17 bases left in between. Germline CDR1 reads MDHEN; CDR2 reads SYDVKM. In DNA form, the CDR3 reads TGTGCCAGCAGTTCCCTACCCGGGAGACGGACCGGGGAGCTGTTTTTT. This sequence encodes CASSSLPGRRTGELFF.

The gene calls are TRBV10-3 and TRBJ2-7; possibly TRBD2 for D (7 bases). Germline CDR1 reads ENHRY; CDR2 reads SYGVKD. V lost 0 bases to trimming and J lost 6 bases, with 9 bases between them. The CDR3 runs 13 residues. CDR3 in amino acids: CAISESGGGEQYF. CDR3 in DNA: TGTGCCATCAGTGAGTCGGGAGGGGGCGAGCAGTACTTC.

The chain has TRBV4-3 and TRBJ2-7; a possible D gene is TRBD1 (6 bases). In germline, CDR1 is LGHNA, CDR2 YSLEER. Between the trimmed V and J ends, which lost 4 bases and 0 bases, there was a span of 13 bases. This CDR3 is 15 amino acids long. The CDR3 reads CASSLEGHLSYEQYF. The CDR3 DNA is TGCGCCAGCAGCCTCGAGGGACACCTCTCCTACGAGCAGTACTTC.

The chain employs TRBV28 and TRBJ2-7, with D perhaps matching TRBD1 (6 bases). Trimming cost V 6 bases and J 3 bases, with 21 bases left between them. CDR3 length equals 16 residues. Germline CDR1 reads MDHEN; CDR2 reads SYDVKM. The CDR3 sequence: CASSLAIGQLVYEQYF. The CDR3 bases are TGTGCCAGCAGCCTCGCTATAGGACAGCTGGTCTACGAGCAGTACTTC.

V is TRBV4-1 and J is TRBJ2-5, with a tentative D call TRBD1 (6 bases). The J call could be wrong; TRBJ2-7 is a better fit for the DNA end. CDR3 length: 16 residues. The V gene's germline CDR1 is MGHRA and CDR2 YSYEKL. The CDR3 DNA follows: TGCGCCAGCAGCCAAGCGGACGGGACACCCTCCTACGAGCAGTACTTC. Its protein is CASSQADGTPSYEQYF.

The chain uses TRBV5-1 and TRBJ2-1, with TRBD1 matching 8 bases. The germline V gene encodes CDR1 SGHRS and CDR2 YFSETQ. With V trimmed by 3 bases and J by 1 base, 9 bases remained unmatched. This CDR3 region has 17 residues. The CDR3 DNA reads TGCGCCAGCAGCTCAAACCCTCAGGGGGCGTCCTACAATGAGCAGTTCTTC. Translation: CASSSNPQGASYNEQFF.

The chain links TRBV28 to TRBJ2-1, with 8 nucleotides matching TRBD1. CDR3 size: 14 residues. Trimming took 7 bases from V and 2 from J; bases not matched to a gene: 4. Germline CDR1 is MDHEN and CDR2 is SYDVKM. This CDR3 reads CASNRGDAYNEQFF. Written as DNA, the CDR3 is TGTGCCAGCAACAGGGGGGACGCCTACAATGAGCAGTTCTTC.

J is TRBJ1-5 and V is TRBV19; TRBD1 agrees at 8 bases. CDR1 is LNHDA, CDR2 SQIVND, per germline (reference sequence). The CDR3 has 14 amino acids. Losses at the gene ends were 6 bases for V and 8 bases for J; bases not matched to a gene: 9. The CDR3, as DNA: TGTGCCAGTAGCCCACAGGGGGGGTGGAAGCCCCAGCATTTT. Amino acid sequence: CASSPQGGWKPQHF.

The rearrangement links TRBV5-1 to TRBJ2-1, with 12 positions matching TRBD2. The trim removed 0 bases at V and 8 bases at J, leaving 9 bases unmatched. This CDR3 is 17 amino acids long. The V gene's germline CDR1 is SGHRS and CDR2 YFSETQ. The CDR3: CASSLAASGGAVDEQFF. As DNA, the CDR3 is TGCGCCAGCAGCTTGGCCGCTAGCGGGGGGGCAGTGGATGAGCAGTTCTTC.